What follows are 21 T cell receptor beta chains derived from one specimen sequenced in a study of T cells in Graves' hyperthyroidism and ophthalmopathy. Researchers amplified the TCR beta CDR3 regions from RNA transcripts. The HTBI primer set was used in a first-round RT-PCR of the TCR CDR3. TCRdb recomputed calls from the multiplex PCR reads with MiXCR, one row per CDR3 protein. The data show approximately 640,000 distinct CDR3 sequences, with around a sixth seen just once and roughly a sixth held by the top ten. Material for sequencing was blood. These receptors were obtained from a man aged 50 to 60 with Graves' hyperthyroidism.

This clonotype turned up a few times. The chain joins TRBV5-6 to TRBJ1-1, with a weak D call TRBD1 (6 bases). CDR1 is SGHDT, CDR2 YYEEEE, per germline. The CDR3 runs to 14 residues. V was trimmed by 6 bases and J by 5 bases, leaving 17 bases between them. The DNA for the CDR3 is TGTGCCAGCATAAAGGTACGGGGGCGAACTGAAGCTTTCTTT. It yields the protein CASIKVRGRTEAFF.

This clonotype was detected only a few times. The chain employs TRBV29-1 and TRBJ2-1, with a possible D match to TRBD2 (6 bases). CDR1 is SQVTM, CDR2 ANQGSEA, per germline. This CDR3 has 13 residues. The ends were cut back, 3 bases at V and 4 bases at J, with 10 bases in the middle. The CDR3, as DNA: TGCAGCGTTGATATGGGGGGATACAATGAGCAGTTCTTC. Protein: CSVDMGGYNEQFF.

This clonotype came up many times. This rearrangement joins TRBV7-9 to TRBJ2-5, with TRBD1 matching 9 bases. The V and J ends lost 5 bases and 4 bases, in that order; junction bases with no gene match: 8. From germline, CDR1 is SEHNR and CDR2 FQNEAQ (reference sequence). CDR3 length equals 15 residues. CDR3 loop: CASSVRGQGIETQYF. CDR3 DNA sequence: TGTGCCAGCAGCGTAAGAGGACAGGGGATAGAGACCCAGTACTTC.

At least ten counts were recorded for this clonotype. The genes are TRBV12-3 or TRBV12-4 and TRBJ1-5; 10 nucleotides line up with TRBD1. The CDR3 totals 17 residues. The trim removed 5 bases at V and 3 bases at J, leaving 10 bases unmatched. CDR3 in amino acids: CASSVRGGTGDNQPQHF. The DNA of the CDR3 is TGTGCCAGCAGTGTCAGGGGGGGGACAGGGGACAATCAGCCCCAGCATTTT.

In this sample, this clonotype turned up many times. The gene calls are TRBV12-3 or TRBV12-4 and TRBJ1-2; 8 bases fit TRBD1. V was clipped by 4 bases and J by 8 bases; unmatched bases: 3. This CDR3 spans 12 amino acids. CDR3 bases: TGTGCCAGCAGTTCGACAGGGGACGGCTACACCTTC. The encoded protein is CASSSTGDGYTF.

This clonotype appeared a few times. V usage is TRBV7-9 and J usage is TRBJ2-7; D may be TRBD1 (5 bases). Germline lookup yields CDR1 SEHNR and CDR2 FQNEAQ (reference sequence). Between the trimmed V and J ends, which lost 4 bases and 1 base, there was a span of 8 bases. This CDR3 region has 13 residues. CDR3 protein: CASSYDSSYEQYF. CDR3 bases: TGTGCCAGCAGCTACGACAGTTCCTACGAGCAGTACTTC.

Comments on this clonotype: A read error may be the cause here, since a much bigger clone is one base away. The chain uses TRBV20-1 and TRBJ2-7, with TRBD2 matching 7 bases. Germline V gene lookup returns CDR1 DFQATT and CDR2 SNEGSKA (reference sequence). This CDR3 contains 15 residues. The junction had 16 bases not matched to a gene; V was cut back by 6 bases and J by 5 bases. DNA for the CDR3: TGCAGTGCCGAAGAGGTCACTGGCGGGAGCGACGAGCAGTACTTC. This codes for CSAEEVTGGSDEQYF.

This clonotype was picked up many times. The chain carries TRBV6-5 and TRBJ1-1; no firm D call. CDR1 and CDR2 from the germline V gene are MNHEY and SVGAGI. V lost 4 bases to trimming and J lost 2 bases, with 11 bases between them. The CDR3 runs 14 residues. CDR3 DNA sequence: TGTGCCAGCAGTTCCCTGAGGGTAAACACTGAAGCTTTCTTT. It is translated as CASSSLRVNTEAFF.

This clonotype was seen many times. The chain's CDR3 is CASADRGEPYEQYF. CDR3 sequence (DNA): TGTGCCAGCGCCGACAGGGGAGAACCCTACGAGCAGTACTTC. The chain employs TRBV28 and TRBJ2-7, with TRBD1 identical over 8 bases. The CDR3 consists of 14 residues. The trim removed 8 bases at V and 2 bases at J, leaving 8 bases unmatched. The germline V gene encodes CDR1 MDHEN and CDR2 SYDVKM.

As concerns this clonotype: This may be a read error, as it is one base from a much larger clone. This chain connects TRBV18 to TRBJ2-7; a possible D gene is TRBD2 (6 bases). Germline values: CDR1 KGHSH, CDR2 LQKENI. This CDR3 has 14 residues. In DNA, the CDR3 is TGTGCCAACTCACCACGAGGGACTGTCTACGAGCAGTACTTC. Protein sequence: CANSPRGTVYEQYF.

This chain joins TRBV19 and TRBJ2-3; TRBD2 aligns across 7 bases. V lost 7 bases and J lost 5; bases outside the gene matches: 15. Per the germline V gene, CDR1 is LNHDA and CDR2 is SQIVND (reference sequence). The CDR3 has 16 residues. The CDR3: CASTRSRGSRGDTQYF. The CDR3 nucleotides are TGTGCCAGTACTCGGTCTCGCGGGAGTCGAGGAGATACGCAGTATTTT. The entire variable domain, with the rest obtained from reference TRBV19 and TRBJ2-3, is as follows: DGGITQSPKYLFRKEGQNVTLSCEQNLNHDAMYWYRQDPGQGLRLIYYSQIVNDFQKGDIAEGYSVSREKKESFPLTVTSAQKNPTAFYLCASTRSRGSRGDTQYFGPGTRLTVL.

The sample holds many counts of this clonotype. CDR3 protein: CASSLREGNTGELFF. CDR3 in DNA: TGTGCCAGCAGCTTACGGGAGGGCAACACCGGGGAGCTGTTTTTT. This chain connects TRBV7-3 to TRBJ2-2; 8 bases fit TRBD2. Trimming took 2 bases from V and 2 from J; bases not matched to a gene: 1. This CDR3 region has 15 residues. Germline CDR1 and CDR2: SGHTA and FQGTGA.

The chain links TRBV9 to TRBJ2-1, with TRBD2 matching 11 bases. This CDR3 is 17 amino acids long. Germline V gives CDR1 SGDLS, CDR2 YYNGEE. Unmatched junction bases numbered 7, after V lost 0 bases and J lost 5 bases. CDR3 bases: TGTGCCAGCAGCGTAGTCGGACTAGCGGGCTTTGACAATGAGCAGTTCTTC. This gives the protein CASSVVGLAGFDNEQFF.

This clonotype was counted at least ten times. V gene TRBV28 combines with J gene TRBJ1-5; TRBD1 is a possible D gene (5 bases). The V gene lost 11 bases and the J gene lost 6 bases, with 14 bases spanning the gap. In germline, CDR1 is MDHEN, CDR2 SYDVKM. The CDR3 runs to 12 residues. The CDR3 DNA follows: TGTGCCGAGTCCCGGGACGTTCAGCCCCAGCATTTT. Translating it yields CAESRDVQPQHF.

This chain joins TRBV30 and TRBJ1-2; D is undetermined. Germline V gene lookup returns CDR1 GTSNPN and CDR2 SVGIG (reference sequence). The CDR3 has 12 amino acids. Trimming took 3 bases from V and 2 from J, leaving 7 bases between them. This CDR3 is CAWRKGNYGYTF. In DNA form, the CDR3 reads TGTGCCTGGAGAAAAGGGAACTATGGCTACACCTTC.

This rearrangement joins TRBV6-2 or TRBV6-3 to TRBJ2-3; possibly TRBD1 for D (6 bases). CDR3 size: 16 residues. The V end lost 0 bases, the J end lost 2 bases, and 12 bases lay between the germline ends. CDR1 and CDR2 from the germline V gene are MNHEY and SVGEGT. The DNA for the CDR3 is TGTGCCAGCAGTTACTCGGACAGCACAAACACAGATACGCAGTATTTT. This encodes CASSYSDSTNTDTQYF.

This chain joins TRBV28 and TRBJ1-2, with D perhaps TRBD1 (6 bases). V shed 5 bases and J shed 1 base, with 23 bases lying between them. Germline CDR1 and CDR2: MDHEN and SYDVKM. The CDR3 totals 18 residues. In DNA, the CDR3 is TGTGCCAGCAGTAAAGCCTTGACAGGCCTCACCCGTAACTATGGCTACACCTTC. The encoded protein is CASSKALTGLTRNYGYTF.

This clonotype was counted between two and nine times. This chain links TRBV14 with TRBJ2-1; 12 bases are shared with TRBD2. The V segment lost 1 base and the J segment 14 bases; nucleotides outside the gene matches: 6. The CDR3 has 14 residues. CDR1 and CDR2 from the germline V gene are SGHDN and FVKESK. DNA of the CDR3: TGTGCCAGCAGCCAAGCTCTAGCGGGAGGGCCGGAGTTCTTC. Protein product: CASSQALAGGPEFF.

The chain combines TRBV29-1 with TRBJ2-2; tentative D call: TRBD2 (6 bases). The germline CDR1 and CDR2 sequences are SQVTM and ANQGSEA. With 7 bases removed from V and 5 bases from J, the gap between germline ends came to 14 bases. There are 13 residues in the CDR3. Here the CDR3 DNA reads TGCAGCGCCAGGAGGGAGATAACCGGGGAGCTGTTTTTT. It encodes CSARREITGELFF.

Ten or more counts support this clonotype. In nucleotides, the CDR3 is TGTGCCACTAGAGTCGGCGAGACCCAGTACTTC. It is translated as CATRVGETQYF. This chain joins TRBV24-1 and TRBJ2-5; D is unclear. Germline CDR1 is KGHDR and CDR2 is SFDVKD. CDR3 length: 11 residues. The V gene lost 10 bases and the J gene lost 5 bases, with 10 bases spanning the gap.

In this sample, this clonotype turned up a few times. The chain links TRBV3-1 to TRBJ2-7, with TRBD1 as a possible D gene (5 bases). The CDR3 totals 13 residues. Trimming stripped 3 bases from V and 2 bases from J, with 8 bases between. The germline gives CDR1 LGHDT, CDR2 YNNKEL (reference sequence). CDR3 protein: CASSHAGTYEQYF. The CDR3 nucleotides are TGTGCCAGCAGCCATGCAGGGACCTACGAGCAGTACTTC.